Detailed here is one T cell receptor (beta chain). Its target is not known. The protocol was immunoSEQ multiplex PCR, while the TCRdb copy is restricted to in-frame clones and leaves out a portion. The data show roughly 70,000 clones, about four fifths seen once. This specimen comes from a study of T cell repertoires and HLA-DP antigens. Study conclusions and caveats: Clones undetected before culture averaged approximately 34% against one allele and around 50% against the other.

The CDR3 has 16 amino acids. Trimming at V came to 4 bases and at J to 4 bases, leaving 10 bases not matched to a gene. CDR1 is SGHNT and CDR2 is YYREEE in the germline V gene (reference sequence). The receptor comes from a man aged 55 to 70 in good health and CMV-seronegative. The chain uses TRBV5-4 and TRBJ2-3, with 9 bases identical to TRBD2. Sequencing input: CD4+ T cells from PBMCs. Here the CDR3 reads CASSGRDSGGPDTQYF. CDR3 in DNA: TGTGCCAGCAGCGGTCGGGATAGCGGGGGTCCAGATACGCAGTATTTT.